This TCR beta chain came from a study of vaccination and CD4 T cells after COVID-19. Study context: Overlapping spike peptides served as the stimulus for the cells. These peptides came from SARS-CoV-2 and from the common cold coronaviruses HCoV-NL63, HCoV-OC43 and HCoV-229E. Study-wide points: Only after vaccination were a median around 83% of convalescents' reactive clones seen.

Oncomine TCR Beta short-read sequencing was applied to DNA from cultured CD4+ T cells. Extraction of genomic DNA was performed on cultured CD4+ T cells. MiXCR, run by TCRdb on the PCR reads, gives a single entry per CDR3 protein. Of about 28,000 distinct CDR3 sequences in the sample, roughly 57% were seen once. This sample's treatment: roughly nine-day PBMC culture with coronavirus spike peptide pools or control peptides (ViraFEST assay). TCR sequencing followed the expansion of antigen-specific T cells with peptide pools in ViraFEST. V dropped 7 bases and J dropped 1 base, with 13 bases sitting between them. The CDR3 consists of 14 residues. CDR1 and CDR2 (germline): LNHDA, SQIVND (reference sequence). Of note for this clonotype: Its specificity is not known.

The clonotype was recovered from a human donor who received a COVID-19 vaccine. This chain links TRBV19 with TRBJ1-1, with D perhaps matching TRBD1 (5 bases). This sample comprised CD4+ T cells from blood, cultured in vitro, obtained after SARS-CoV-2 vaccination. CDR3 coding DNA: TGTGCCAGTACGTTCGGGGCTGGGAACACTGAAGCTTTCTTT. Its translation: CASTFGAGNTEAFF.